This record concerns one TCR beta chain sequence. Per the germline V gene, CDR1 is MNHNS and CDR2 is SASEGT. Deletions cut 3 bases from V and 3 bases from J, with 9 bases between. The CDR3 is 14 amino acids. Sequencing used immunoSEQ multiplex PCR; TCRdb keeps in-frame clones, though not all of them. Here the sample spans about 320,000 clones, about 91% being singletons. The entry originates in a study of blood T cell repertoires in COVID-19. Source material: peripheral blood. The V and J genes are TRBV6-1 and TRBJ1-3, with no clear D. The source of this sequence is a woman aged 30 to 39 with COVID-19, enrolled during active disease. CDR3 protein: CASSEWQRGNTIYF. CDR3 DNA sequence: TGTGCCAGCAGTGAGTGGCAGCGTGGAAACACCATATATTTT.